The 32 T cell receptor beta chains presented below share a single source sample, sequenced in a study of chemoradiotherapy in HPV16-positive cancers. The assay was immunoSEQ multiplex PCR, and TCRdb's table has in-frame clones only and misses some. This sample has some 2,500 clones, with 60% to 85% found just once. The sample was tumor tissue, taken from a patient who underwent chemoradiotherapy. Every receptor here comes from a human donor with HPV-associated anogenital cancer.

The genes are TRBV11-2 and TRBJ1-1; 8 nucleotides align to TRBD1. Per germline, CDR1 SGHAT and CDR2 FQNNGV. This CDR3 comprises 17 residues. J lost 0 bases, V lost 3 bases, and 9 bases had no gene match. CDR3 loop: CASSLVQGARMNTEAFF. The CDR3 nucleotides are TGTGCCAGCAGCTTGGTGCAGGGGGCGCGGATGAACACTGAAGCTTTCTTT.

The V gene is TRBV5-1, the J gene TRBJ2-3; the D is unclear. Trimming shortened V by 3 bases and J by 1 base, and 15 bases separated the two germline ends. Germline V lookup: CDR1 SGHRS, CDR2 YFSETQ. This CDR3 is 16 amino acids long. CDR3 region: CASSSVRSSRTDTQYF. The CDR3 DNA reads TGCGCCAGCAGCTCGGTGAGGAGCAGCCGCACAGATACGCAGTATTTT.

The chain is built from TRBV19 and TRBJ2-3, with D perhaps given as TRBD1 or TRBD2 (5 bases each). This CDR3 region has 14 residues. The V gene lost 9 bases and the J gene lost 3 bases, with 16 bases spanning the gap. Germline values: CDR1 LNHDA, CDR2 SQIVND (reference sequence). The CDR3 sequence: CASTHHWGTDTQYF. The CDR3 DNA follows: TGTGCCAGCACCCACCATTGGGGGACAGATACGCAGTATTTT. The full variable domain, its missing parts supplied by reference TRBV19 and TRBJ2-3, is DGGITQSPKYLFRKEGQNVTLSCEQNLNHDAMYWYRQDPGQGLRLIYYSQIVNDFQKGDIAEGYSVSREKKESFPLTVTSAQKNPTAFYLCASTHHWGTDTQYFGPGTRLTVL.

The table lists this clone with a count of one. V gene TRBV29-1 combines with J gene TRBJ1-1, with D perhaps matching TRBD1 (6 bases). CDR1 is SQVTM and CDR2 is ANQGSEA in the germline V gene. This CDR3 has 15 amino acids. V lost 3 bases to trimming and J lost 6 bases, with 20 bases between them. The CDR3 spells CSVELRGARVAEAFF. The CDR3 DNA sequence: TGCAGCGTTGAGCTCAGGGGCGCAAGGGTGGCTGAAGCTTTCTTT.

The CDR3 loop is CASSSRQPGYYEQYF. The CDR3 DNA is TGTGCCAGCAGCTCAAGACAGCCGGGCTACTACGAGCAGTACTTC. V and J are TRBV5-5 and TRBJ2-7; D possibly corresponds to TRBD1 (5 bases). CDR3 length: 15 amino acids. Germline CDR1 SGHKS, CDR2 YYEKEE (reference sequence). V gave up 3 bases and J gave up 3 bases, with 16 bases separating them.

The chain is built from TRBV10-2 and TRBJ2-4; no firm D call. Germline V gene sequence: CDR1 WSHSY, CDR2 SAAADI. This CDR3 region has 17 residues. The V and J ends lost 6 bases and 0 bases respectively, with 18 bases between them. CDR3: CASRQTQVSLAKNIQYF. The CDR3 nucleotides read TGCGCCAGCAGGCAAACACAAGTTTCATTAGCCAAAAACATTCAGTACTTC.

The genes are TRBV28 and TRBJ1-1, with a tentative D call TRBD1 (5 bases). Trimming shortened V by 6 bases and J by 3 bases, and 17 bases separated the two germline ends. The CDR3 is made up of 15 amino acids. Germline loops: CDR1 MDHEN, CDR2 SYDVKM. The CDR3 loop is CASRTRRSGDTEAFF. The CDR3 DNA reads TGTGCCAGCAGGACACGCCGATCGGGGGACACTGAAGCTTTCTTT.

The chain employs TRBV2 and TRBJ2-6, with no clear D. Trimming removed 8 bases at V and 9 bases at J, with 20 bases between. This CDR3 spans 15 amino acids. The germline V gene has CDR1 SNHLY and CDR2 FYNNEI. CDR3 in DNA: TGTGCCAGCGGAGTCGTGAAGAAGGGCGGCAACGTCCTGACTTTC. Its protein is CASGVVKKGGNVLTF.

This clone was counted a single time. CDR3 loop: CASSSPGLTQYF. CDR3 coding DNA: TGTGCCAGCAGCTCTCCGGGACTCACGCAGTATTTT. J is TRBJ2-3 and V is TRBV28; a possible D gene is TRBD2 (6 bases). The CDR3 contains 12 residues. Trimming cost V 6 bases and J 9 bases, with 13 bases left between them. The germline V gene has CDR1 MDHEN and CDR2 SYDVKM.

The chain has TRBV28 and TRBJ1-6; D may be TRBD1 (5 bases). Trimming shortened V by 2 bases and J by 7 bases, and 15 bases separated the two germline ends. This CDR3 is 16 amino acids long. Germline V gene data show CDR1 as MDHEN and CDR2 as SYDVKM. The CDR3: CASSLAWGRDNSPLHF. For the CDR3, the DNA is TGTGCCAGCAGTTTAGCCTGGGGCAGGGACAATTCACCCCTCCACTTT. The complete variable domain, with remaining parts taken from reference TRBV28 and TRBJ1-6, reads DVKVTQSSRYLVKRTGEKVFLECVQDMDHENMFWYRQDPGLGLRLIYFSYDVKMKEKGDIPEGYSVSREKKERFSLILESASTNQTSMYLCASSLAWGRDNSPLHFGNGTRLTVT.

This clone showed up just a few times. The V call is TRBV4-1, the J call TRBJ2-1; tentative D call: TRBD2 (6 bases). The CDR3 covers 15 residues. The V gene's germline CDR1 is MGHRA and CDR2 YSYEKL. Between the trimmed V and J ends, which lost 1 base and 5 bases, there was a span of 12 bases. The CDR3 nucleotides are TGCGCCAGCAGCCAAGTAGTAGCGGAGGACAATGAGCAGTTCTTC. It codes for CASSQVVAEDNEQFF.

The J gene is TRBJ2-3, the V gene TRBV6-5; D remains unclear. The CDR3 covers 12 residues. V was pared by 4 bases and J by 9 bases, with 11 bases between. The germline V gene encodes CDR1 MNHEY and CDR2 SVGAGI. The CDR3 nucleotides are TGTGCCAGCAGTTCCTTTGGCCAGACGCAGTATTTT. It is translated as CASSSFGQTQYF.

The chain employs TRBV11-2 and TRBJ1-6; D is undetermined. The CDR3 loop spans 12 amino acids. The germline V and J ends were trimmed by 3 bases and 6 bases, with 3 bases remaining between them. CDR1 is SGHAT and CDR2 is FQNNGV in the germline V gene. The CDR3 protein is CASSFINSPLHF. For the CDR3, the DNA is TGTGCCAGCAGCTTTATTAATTCACCCCTCCACTTT.

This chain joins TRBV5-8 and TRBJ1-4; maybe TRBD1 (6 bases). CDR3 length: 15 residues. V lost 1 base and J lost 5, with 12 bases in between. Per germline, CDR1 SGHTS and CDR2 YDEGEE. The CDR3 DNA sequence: TGTGCCAGCAGCTTGATAAGACAGGAAAATGAAAAACTGTTTTTT. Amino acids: CASSLIRQENEKLFF.

CDR3 sequence: CASSGREPFTQYF. In nucleotides, the CDR3 is TGTGCCAGCAGTGGGCGGGAGCCTTTTACGCAGTATTTT. V gene TRBV28 combines with J gene TRBJ2-3; 7 bases fit TRBD2. The CDR3 contains 13 residues. Germline trimming cut 5 bases from V and 8 bases from J; bases unmatched to any gene: 7. Germline V gene data show CDR1 as MDHEN and CDR2 as SYDVKM.

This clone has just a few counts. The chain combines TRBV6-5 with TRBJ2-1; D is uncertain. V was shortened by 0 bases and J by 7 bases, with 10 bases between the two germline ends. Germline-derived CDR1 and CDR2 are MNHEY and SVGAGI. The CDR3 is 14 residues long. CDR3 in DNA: TGTGCCAGCAGTTACTCGAGTCTTGCGAATGAGCAGTTCTTC. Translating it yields CASSYSSLANEQFF.

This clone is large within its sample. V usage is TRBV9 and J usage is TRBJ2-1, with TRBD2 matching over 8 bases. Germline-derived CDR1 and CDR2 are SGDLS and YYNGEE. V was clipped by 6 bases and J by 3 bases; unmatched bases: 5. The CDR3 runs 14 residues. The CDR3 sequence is CASTGGTSYNEQFF. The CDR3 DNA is TGTGCCAGCACCGGAGGGACTAGCTACAATGAGCAGTTCTTC.

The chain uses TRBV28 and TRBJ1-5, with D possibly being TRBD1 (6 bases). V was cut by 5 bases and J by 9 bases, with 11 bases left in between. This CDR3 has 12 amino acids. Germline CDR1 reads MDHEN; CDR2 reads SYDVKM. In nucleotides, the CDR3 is TGTGCCAGCAGTCCCCCCAGGGGGCCCCAGCATTTT. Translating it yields CASSPPRGPQHF.

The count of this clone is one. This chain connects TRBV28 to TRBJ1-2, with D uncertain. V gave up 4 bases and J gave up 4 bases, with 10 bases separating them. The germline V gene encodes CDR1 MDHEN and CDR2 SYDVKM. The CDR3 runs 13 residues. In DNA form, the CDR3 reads TGTGCCAGCAGTTCCCCCCGTCCCTATGGCTACACCTTC. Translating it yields CASSSPRPYGYTF.

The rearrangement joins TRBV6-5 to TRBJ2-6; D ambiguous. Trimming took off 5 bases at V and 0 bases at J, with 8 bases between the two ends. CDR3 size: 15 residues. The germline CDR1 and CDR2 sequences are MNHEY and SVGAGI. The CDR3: CASSPNYSGANVLTF. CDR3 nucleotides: TGTGCCAGCAGTCCGAATTACTCTGGGGCCAACGTCCTGACTTTC.

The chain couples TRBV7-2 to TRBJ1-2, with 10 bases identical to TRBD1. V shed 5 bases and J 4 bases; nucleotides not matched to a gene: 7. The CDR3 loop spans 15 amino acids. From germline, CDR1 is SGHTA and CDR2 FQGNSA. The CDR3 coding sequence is TGTGCCAGCAGCCCAGAGGGACAGGGGTTCTATGGCTACACCTTC. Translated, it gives CASSPEGQGFYGYTF.

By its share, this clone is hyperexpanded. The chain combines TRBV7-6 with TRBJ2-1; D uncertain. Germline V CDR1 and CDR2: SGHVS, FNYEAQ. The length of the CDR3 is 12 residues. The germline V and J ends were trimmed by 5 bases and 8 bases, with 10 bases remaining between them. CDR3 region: CASSVHGDEQFF. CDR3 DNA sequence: TGTGCCAGCAGCGTCCATGGGGATGAGCAGTTCTTC.

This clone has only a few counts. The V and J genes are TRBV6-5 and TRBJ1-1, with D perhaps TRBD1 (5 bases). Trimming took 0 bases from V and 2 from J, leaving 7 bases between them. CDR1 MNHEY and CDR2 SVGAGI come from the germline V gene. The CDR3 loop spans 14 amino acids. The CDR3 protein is CASSYSTVNTEAFF. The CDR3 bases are TGTGCCAGCAGTTACTCGACAGTTAACACTGAAGCTTTCTTT.

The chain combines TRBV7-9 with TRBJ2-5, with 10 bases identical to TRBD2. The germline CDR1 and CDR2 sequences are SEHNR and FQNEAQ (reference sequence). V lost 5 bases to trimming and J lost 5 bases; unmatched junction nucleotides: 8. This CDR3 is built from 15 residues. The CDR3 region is CASSQAGGPRETQYF. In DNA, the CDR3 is TGTGCCAGCAGCCAAGCGGGAGGGCCAAGGGAGACCCAGTACTTC.

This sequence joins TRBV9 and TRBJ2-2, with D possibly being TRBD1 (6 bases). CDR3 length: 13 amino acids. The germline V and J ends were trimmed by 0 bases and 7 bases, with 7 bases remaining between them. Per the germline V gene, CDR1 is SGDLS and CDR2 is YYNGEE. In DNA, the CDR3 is TGTGCCAGCAGCGTAGGGGGGCACGGGGAGCTGTTTTTT. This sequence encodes CASSVGGHGELFF.

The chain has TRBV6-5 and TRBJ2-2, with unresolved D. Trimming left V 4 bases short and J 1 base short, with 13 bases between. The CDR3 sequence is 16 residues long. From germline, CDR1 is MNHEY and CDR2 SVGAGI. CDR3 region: CASSSTGPLNTGELFF. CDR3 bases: TGTGCCAGCAGTTCAACCGGGCCCCTGAACACCGGGGAGCTGTTTTTT.

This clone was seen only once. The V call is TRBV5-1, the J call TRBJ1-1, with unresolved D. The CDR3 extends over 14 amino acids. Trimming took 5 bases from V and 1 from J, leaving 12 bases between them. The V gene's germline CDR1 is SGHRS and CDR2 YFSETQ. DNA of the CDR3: TGCGCCAGCAGACTACAATCCGAGAACACTGAAGCTTTCTTT. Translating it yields CASRLQSENTEAFF.

CDR3 loop: CASSITMGRANTEAFF. The CDR3, as DNA: TGTGCCAGTAGTATAACTATGGGACGGGCGAACACTGAAGCTTTCTTT. J is TRBJ1-1 and V is TRBV19, with a weak D call TRBD1 (5 bases). The germline V gene has CDR1 LNHDA and CDR2 SQIVND (reference sequence). V was pared by 2 bases and J by 1 base, with 14 bases between. This CDR3 region has 16 residues.

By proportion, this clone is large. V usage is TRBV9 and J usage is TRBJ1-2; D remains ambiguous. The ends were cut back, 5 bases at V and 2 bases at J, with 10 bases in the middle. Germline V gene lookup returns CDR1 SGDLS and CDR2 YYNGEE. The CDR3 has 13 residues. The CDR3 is CASRDYRNYGYTF. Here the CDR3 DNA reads TGTGCCAGCAGGGATTACAGAAACTATGGCTACACCTTC.

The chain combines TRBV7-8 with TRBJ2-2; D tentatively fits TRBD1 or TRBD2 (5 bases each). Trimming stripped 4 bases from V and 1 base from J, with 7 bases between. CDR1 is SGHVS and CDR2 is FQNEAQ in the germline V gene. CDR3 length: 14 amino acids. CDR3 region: CASSWGLNTGELFF. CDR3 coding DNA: TGTGCCAGCAGCTGGGGGTTGAACACCGGGGAGCTGTTTTTT.

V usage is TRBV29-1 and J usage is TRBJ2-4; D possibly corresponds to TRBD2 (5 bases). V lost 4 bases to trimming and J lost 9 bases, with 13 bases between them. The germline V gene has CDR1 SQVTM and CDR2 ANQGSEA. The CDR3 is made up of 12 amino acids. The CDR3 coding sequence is TGCAGCGTTGGAAGGGCCGAGGGCATTCAGTACTTC. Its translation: CSVGRAEGIQYF. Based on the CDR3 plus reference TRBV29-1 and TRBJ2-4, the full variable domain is SAVISQKPSRDICQRGTSLTIQCQVDSQVTMMFWYRQQPGQSLTLIATANQGSEATYESGFVIDKFPISRPNLTFSTLTVSNMSPEDSSIYLCSVGRAEGIQYFGAGTRLSVL.

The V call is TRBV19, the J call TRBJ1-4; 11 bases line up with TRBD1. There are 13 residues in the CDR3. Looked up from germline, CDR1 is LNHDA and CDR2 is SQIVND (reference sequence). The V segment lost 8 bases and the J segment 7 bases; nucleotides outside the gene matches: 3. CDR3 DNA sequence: TGTGCCAGTTCCGGGACAGGGGGTGAAAAACTGTTTTTT. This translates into CASSGTGGEKLFF.